At least ten counts were recorded for the clone carrying this TCR beta chain. Its matching antigen is unknown. The data are from a study of T cell repertoires in cytomegalovirus infection. Study observations and caveats: Pooled public TCR beta family frequency picked out CMV carriers with the relevant HLA.

CDR3 length equals 15 residues. Germline CDR1 is SGHVS and CDR2 is FQNEAQ. Between the trimmed V and J ends, which lost 0 bases and 2 bases, there was a span of 8 bases. TCRdb re-called the reads through MiXCR, storing one row per CDR3 protein. Here the sample spans around 770,000 distinct CDR3 sequences, about 29% being singletons. Sequencing used cultured CD8+ T cells from PBMCs, obtained from culture after CMV antigen stimulation. This clonotype originated in a human donor in good health (CMV status not recorded). Some clones in this sample may be carry-over from other donors' samples. The chain joins TRBV7-8 to TRBJ1-5; D unresolved. Written as DNA, the CDR3 is TGTGCCAGCAGCTTAGCTCCTAGTGGCAATCAGCCCCAGCATTTT. Translation: CASSLAPSGNQPQHF.